These T cell receptor beta chains were read from a single sample in a study of regulatory T cells in long-lasting Graves disease. MiXCR, run by TCRdb on the multiplex PCR reads, gives a single entry per CDR3 protein. Seen here are 500,000 to 700,000 distinct CDR3 sequences, around 15% observed once, and the top ten hold around 18%. The same sample was also studied in work on T cells in Graves' hyperthyroidism and ophthalmopathy.

The sequencing used peripheral blood mononuclear cells (PBMCs), collected at new diagnosis, from a patient treated with antithyroid drugs. Receptors were obtained from a woman in her 30s with Graves disease. The CDR3 runs from the conserved cysteine through the conserved F or W. Each record gives: V gene, J gene, D gene, clone size, CDR3 protein, CDR3 DNA. The D gene is left open where the match is weak. Rows give clone size only sometimes, using once, few, many, or a class for an expanded clone.

TRBV2	TRBJ2-7	NA	many	CASSSDRTSYEQYF	TGTGCCAGCAGTTCAGACAGGACTTCCTACGAGCAGTACTTC
TRBV20-1	TRBJ1-1	NA	many	CSATPTGEAFF	TGCAGTGCTACACCAACGGGTGAAGCTTTCTTT
TRBV9	TRBJ1-3	NA	few	CASSVLGGYSGNTIYF	TGTGCCAGCAGCGTCCTTGGAGGCTACTCTGGAAACACCATATATTTT
TRBV28	TRBJ1-6	NA	many	CASSLLGSPLHF	TGTGCCAGCAGTTTATTAGGTTCACCCCTCCACTTT
TRBV28	TRBJ1-5	NA	many	CASSLGGDHQPQHF	TGTGCCAGCAGTTTAGGAGGGGACCATCAGCCCCAGCATTTT
TRBV7-9	TRBJ1-2	NA	NA	CASSLGQQRGYTF	TGTGCCAGCAGCTTAGGACAGCAGCGGGGCTACACCTTC
TRBV6-2/TRBV6-3	TRBJ2-1	NA	many	CASSYSPQAQNEQFF	TGTGCCAGCAGTTACTCCCCCCAGGCGCAGAATGAGCAGTTCTTC
TRBV20-1	TRBJ2-7	TRBD1	many	CSAGKGRGREQYF	TGCAGTGCCGGGAAAGGCAGGGGGAGAGAGCAGTACTTC
TRBV19	TRBJ1-2	NA	NA	CASSASWDGGGYTF	TGTGCCAGTAGTGCTTCATGGGACGGAGGTGGCTACACCTTC
TRBV20-1	TRBJ1-2	TRBD1	NA	CSARTPGQGSSNYGYTF	TGCAGTGCTAGAACACCGGGACAGGGCTCCTCCAACTATGGCTACACCTTC
TRBV27	TRBJ2-1	NA	NA	CASSSRKYNEQFF	TGTGCCAGCAGTTCAAGGAAATACAATGAGCAGTTCTTC
TRBV20-1	TRBJ1-2	NA	many	CRPHVPANYGYTF	TGCAGGCCCCACGTGCCAGCTAACTATGGCTACACCTTC
TRBV7-2	TRBJ1-1	NA	many	CASSLSKGGAFF	TGTGCCAGCAGCTTATCAAAGGGGGGAGCTTTCTTT
TRBV27	TRBJ1-4	NA	many	CASKRGQPNEKLFF	TGTGCCAGCAAACGGGGTCAACCTAATGAAAAACTGTTTTTT
TRBV10-3	TRBJ2-7	NA	once	CAISHGGASISYEQYF	TGTGCCATCAGTCACGGAGGGGCGAGTATATCCTACGAGCAGTACTTC
TRBV29-1	TRBJ1-4	NA	NA	CSVALSPRAEKLFF	TGCAGCGTTGCACTCTCCCCGCGGGCTGAAAAACTGTTTTTT
TRBV5-4	TRBJ2-1	TRBD2	once	CASSSGTSEFF	TGTGCCAGCAGCTCTGGGACTAGCGAGTTCTTC
TRBV12-3/TRBV12-4	TRBJ1-5	NA	many	CASSFQEYSNQPQHF	TGTGCCAGCAGTTTTCAAGAATATAGCAATCAGCCCCAGCATTTT
TRBV7-2	TRBJ2-4	NA	few	CASSFTPAGKNIQYF	TGTGCCAGCAGCTTCACCCCGGCTGGCAAAAACATTCAGTACTTC
TRBV19	TRBJ1-5	TRBD1	NA	CASSTPGQGNQPQHF	TGTGCCAGTAGCACACCGGGACAGGGGAATCAGCCCCAGCATTTT
TRBV7-2	TRBJ1-4	TRBD1	many	CASSLTGGTNEKLFF	TGTGCCAGCAGCCTTACAGGGGGAACTAATGAAAAACTGTTTTTT
TRBV16	TRBJ2-1	NA	many	CASSQSGVGAVTYNEQFF	TGTGCCAGCAGCCAATCGGGGGTAGGGGCAGTAACCTACAATGAGCAGTTCTTC
TRBV6-1	TRBJ1-5	NA	few	CASSEYEPQHF	TGTGCCAGCAGTGAATACGAGCCCCAGCATTTT
TRBV5-1	TRBJ2-1	TRBD2	few	CASFQREGSYNEQFF	TGCGCCAGCTTCCAGCGGGAGGGCTCCTACAATGAGCAGTTCTTC
TRBV27	TRBJ1-6	NA	few	CASTTRTGLNSPLHF	TGTGCCAGCACCACCAGGACCGGATTAAATTCACCCCTCCACTTT
TRBV28	TRBJ2-7	NA	many	CASSLTHEQYF	TGTGCCAGCAGTTTGACCCACGAGCAGTACTTC
TRBV5-5	TRBJ2-7	NA	few	CASSLVGGNEQYF	TGTGCCAGCAGCTTGGTAGGAGGGAACGAGCAGTACTTC
TRBV12-3/TRBV12-4	TRBJ2-7	NA	many	CASSHPPGGDYEQYF	TGTGCCAGCAGTCACCCCCCGGGCGGGGACTACGAGCAGTACTTC
TRBV5-6	TRBJ2-1	TRBD2	NA	CASSLERGKLNEQFF	TGTGCCAGCAGCTTGGAGCGGGGGAAACTCAATGAGCAGTTCTTC
TRBV5-8	TRBJ2-1	TRBD2	NA	CASVIRGGKSGRADNEQFF	TGTGCCAGCGTTATTCGTGGGGGGAAGAGCGGGAGGGCTGACAATGAGCAGTTCTTC
TRBV7-2	TRBJ1-5	TRBD1	many	CASSWTGSQPQHF	TGTGCCAGCAGCTGGACAGGGAGTCAGCCCCAGCATTTT
TRBV6-1	TRBJ2-7	TRBD1	few	CASSNPADRFYEQYF	TGTGCCAGCAGTAATCCGGCGGACAGGTTTTACGAGCAGTACTTC
TRBV6-4	TRBJ2-1	NA	NA	CASSDSGGRGGNEQFF	TGTGCCAGCAGTGACTCAGGCGGGAGAGGGGGCAATGAGCAGTTCTTC
TRBV27	TRBJ1-4	NA	NA	CASKRSGATNEKLFF	TGTGCCAGCAAAAGATCGGGGGCAACTAATGAAAAACTGTTTTTT
TRBV30	TRBJ1-2	TRBD1	many	CACSPTGNYGYTF	TGTGCCTGTTCTCCGACAGGGAACTATGGCTACACCTTC
TRBV5-1	TRBJ2-7	NA	many	CASRDGTHDTYEQYF	TGCGCCAGCAGGGACGGGACACACGACACCTACGAGCAGTACTTC
TRBV11-2	TRBJ2-2	NA	many	CASSFPVGNTGELFF	TGTGCCAGCAGCTTCCCGGTCGGGAACACCGGGGAGCTGTTTTTT
TRBV7-2	TRBJ2-5	NA	many	CASSLAGTQETQYF	TGTGCCAGCAGCTTAGCCGGGACACAAGAGACCCAGTACTTC
TRBV10-2	TRBJ1-1	NA	NA	CTSGGWGTEAFF	TGCACCAGCGGGGGTTGGGGAACTGAAGCTTTCTTT
TRBV12-3/TRBV12-4	TRBJ2-5	TRBD2	NA	CASSASGRRETQYF	TGTGCCAGCAGTGCTAGCGGGAGACGAGAGACCCAGTACTTC
TRBV30	TRBJ2-5	TRBD1	many	CAWGTGQETQYF	TGTGCCTGGGGGACAGGCCAAGAGACCCAGTACTTC
TRBV19	TRBJ2-5	NA	NA	CASSIAPTSTGETQYF	TGTGCCAGTAGTATAGCCCCCACCTCAACGGGGGAGACCCAGTACTTC
TRBV7-8	TRBJ2-5	NA	NA	CASRLVRGTKTQYF	TGTGCCAGCAGATTAGTAAGGGGTACGAAGACCCAGTACTTC
TRBV6-1	TRBJ1-5	TRBD1	NA	CASSTLDRANQPQHF	TGTGCCAGCAGTACCCTGGACAGGGCAAATCAGCCCCAGCATTTT
TRBV2	TRBJ2-1	NA	many	CASSELGGGLKEQFF	TGTGCCAGCAGTGAATTGGGGGGAGGTTTGAAGGAGCAGTTCTTC